The clone carrying this TCR beta chain occurred a few times. Its antigen remains unidentified. This sample was taken from a study of identical twins. Whole-study results and caveats: Cord blood beta clonotypes that were abundant carried fewer insertions, and memory repertoires showed no such trend. Conclusions leaned on cross-sectional statistical analysis and did not track the same donors over time.

TCRdb processed the 5' RACE reads anew with MiXCR; each CDR3 protein has one entry. The sample lists 1.5 million to 2 million distinct CDR3 sequences; 25% to 35% were seen once. Germline values: CDR1 SGHDN, CDR2 FVKESK. CDR3 length: 16 amino acids. V dropped 1 base and J dropped 2; count of bases not matched to a gene: 4. Material: cord blood. The rearrangement uses TRBV14 and TRBJ2-1; TRBD2 matches at 8 bases. The clonotype comes from a newborn girl in good health. The CDR3 here is CASSQGTGLAYNEQFF. CDR3 bases: TGTGCCAGCAGCCAAGGGACGGGACTAGCCTACAATGAGCAGTTCTTC.